This T cell receptor beta chain was observed in a study of regulatory T cells in long-lasting Graves disease. This clonotype has just a few counts. Noted time point: newly diagnosed GD, antithyroid drugs for less than 3 months. Isolated PBMC RNA provided the starting material for the TCR library. EDTA tubes collected 7.5 to 9.5 milliliters of peripheral blood. CDR1 and CDR2 (germline): PRHDT, FYEKMQ (reference sequence). Germline trimming cut 5 bases from V and 3 bases from J; bases unmatched to any gene: 10. The CDR3 spans 17 residues. CDR3-region Arm-PCR and iRepertoire HTBI primers produced the TCR beta libraries. TCRdb reanalysed the multiplex PCR reads using MiXCR and keeps one entry per CDR3 protein. This sample has 550,000 to 650,000 distinct CDR3 sequences; 15% to 20% occur once, and the top ten carry around 12%. A further study also used this sample, focusing on T cells in Graves' hyperthyroidism and ophthalmopathy. That source notes: Patients were aged 18 to 65, had disease duration under 2 months, and had newly diagnosed hyperthyroidism. Most clonotypes expanded in the thyroid (above 0.001) were also present in blood.

The sequenced sample was peripheral blood mononuclear cells (PBMCs), obtained at new diagnosis, from a patient treated with antithyroid drugs. The genes are TRBV13 and TRBJ1-2; TRBD1 matches at 12 bases. The source is a man aged 18 to 35 with Graves disease. This CDR3 reads CASSLSGTGGAHYGYTF. The DNA of the CDR3 is TGTGCCAGCAGCCTCTCCGGGACAGGGGGCGCTCACTATGGCTACACCTTC.